The subject of this entry is one T cell receptor beta chain. This table comes from immunoSEQ multiplex PCR, and its TCRdb copy is limited to in-frame clones, with some not included. The table has about 36,000 clones, approximately 91% seen once. These data are taken from a study of T cell changes during pregnancy in multiple sclerosis. V was pared by 4 bases and J by 3 bases, with 12 bases of the junction left unmatched. This CDR3 is built from 17 residues. Per germline, CDR1 SGHTA and CDR2 FQGNSA. The J gene is TRBJ2-7, the V gene TRBV7-2; TRBD1 matches 10 bases. Specimen: CD8+ T cells from peripheral blood mononuclear cells, collected in the third trimester of pregnancy. The receptor was isolated from a female donor with multiple sclerosis, enrolled in a pregnancy study. This CDR3 reads CASSSPGQGMGYYEQYF. CDR3 sequence (DNA): TGTGCCAGCAGCTCCCCGGGACAGGGGATGGGGTACTACGAGCAGTACTTC. Using reference TRBV7-2 and TRBJ2-7 for the parts outside the CDR3, the full variable domain is GAGVSQSPSNKVTEKGKDVELRCDPISGHTALYWYRQSLGQGLEFLIYFQGNSAPDKSGLPSDRFSAERTGGSVSTLTIQRTQQEDSAVYLCASSSPGQGMGYYEQYFGPGTRLTVT.